One sample yielded the 31 T cell receptor beta chains listed below, sequenced in a study of cytomegalovirus exposure and HLA in healthy donors. The PCR was carried out with 60 Vbeta primers and 13 Jbeta primers. Clones were read by immunoSEQ multiplex PCR, and TCRdb kept only the in-frame ones, dropping some. The data contain about 130,000 clones, around two thirds of them singletons. The specimen was PBMCs. These receptors were taken from a human donor in good health.

The CDR3 region has the DNA TGCGCCAGCAGCTTGGCTCTGGCGGGGAGCACAGATACGCAGTATTTT. This sequence encodes CASSLALAGSTDTQYF. This chain uses TRBV5-1 with TRBJ2-3; D may be TRBD2 (6 bases). Germline loops: CDR1 SGHRS, CDR2 YFSETQ. The V end lost 0 bases, the J end lost 0 bases, and 11 bases lay between the germline ends. The CDR3 has 16 amino acids. Full variable domain (rest looked up from reference TRBV5-1 and TRBJ2-3): KAGVTQTPRYLIKTRGQQVTLSCSPISGHRSVSWYQQTPGQGLQFLFEYFSETQRNKGNFPGRFSGRQFSNSRSEMNVSTLELGDSALYLCASSLALAGSTDTQYFGPGTRLTVL.

V gene TRBV28 combines with J gene TRBJ1-2; 9 positions agree with TRBD1. This CDR3 is 13 amino acids long. From germline, CDR1 is MDHEN and CDR2 SYDVKM. With V trimmed by 5 bases and J by 10 bases, 8 bases remained unmatched. CDR3 coding DNA: TGTGCCAGCAGTCCGGGGACAGGGAGATTCTACACCTTC. It specifies CASSPGTGRFYTF.

The chain couples TRBV27 to TRBJ2-2; D gene uncertain. Trimming removed 2 bases at V and 6 bases at J, with 4 bases between. This CDR3 spans 12 amino acids. Germline lookup yields CDR1 MNHEY and CDR2 SMNVEV (reference sequence). The CDR3 sequence is CASSLTAGELFF. Written as DNA, the CDR3 is TGTGCCAGCAGTTTAACGGCCGGGGAGCTGTTTTTT.

Concerning this clone: Other DNA sequences in this sample translate to the same CDR3. The chain uses TRBV2 and TRBJ1-4; 8 positions match TRBD1. Germline V gene data show CDR1 as SNHLY and CDR2 as FYNNEI. Germline trimming cut 6 bases from V and 8 bases from J; bases unmatched to any gene: 8. There are 14 residues in the CDR3. The chain's CDR3 is CASRPDRVGEKLFF. The CDR3 DNA reads TGTGCCAGCAGACCGGACAGGGTGGGGGAAAAACTGTTTTTT.

A few counts support this clone. The J gene is TRBJ1-1, the V gene TRBV11-1; weak D call: TRBD1 (6 bases). Germline assignment: CDR1 SGHAT and CDR2 FQDESV (reference sequence). V lost 5 bases to trimming and J lost 4 bases, with 20 bases between them. The CDR3 totals 16 residues. The CDR3 DNA reads TGTGCCAGCAGCCCAAAGGGGGGGGTCGTCGCCACTGAAGCTTTCTTT. The encoded protein is CASSPKGGVVATEAFF.

This clone has only one observation. The rearrangement uses TRBV27 and TRBJ1-6; 9 nucleotides agree with TRBD1. The CDR3 spans 14 residues. Trimming took 11 bases from V and 7 from J; bases not matched to a gene: 9. Germline CDR1 is MNHEY and CDR2 is SMNVEV (reference sequence). The CDR3 here is CAAFSGTGNSPLHF. CDR3 coding DNA: TGTGCCGCCTTCTCCGGGACAGGGAATTCACCCCTCCACTTT.

This clone was seen more than once but under ten times. The rearrangement links TRBV19 to TRBJ1-1, with D possibly TRBD1 on 5 matching bases. Germline CDR1 reads LNHDA; CDR2 reads SQIVND (reference sequence). V was pared by 10 bases and J by 0 bases, with 12 bases between. The CDR3 is 13 amino acids. CDR3 amino acids: CATQTGVNTEAFF. CDR3 sequence (DNA): TGTGCCACACAAACGGGGGTGAACACTGAAGCTTTCTTT.

V gene TRBV28 combines with J gene TRBJ1-1; D is unresolved. CDR1 and CDR2 (germline): MDHEN, SYDVKM. The CDR3 is 15 residues long. Trimming took 2 bases from V and 1 from J, leaving 11 bases between them. CDR3 region: CASSLQVFRNTEAFF. CDR3 nucleotides: TGTGCCAGCAGTTTACAGGTTTTCAGGAACACTGAAGCTTTCTTT.

V gene TRBV28 combines with J gene TRBJ1-5; D gene uncertain. The CDR3 covers 13 residues. The V gene's germline CDR1 is MDHEN and CDR2 SYDVKM. Between the trimmed V and J ends, which lost 2 bases and 9 bases, there was a span of 11 bases. CDR3 protein: CASSLKSLGPQHF. The CDR3 DNA reads TGTGCCAGCAGTTTAAAATCCCTAGGGCCCCAGCATTTT.

The V gene is TRBV7-2, the J gene TRBJ2-1, with TRBD1 as a possible D gene (5 bases). The CDR3 extends over 14 amino acids. V lost 2 bases to trimming and J lost 12 bases, with 17 bases between them. The germline CDR1 and CDR2 sequences are SGHTA and FQGNSA. The CDR3 DNA sequence: TGTGCCAGCAGCTTACGGGCCGTTGCTCAGGGGCAGTTCTTC. Translated: CASSLRAVAQGQFF.

This chain uses TRBV27 with TRBJ2-2, with TRBD1 matching over 11 bases. V lost 6 bases to trimming and J lost 4 bases; unmatched junction nucleotides: 7. This CDR3 has 16 residues. The germline V gene has CDR1 MNHEY and CDR2 SMNVEV (reference sequence). In DNA, the CDR3 is TGTGCCAGCAGGGAGTTCGGGACAGGGGGCACCGGGGAGCTGTTTTTT. It is translated as CASREFGTGGTGELFF.

The chain couples TRBV7-2 to TRBJ2-3; 9 nucleotides align to TRBD2. J was trimmed by 2 bases and V by 5 bases; bases with no gene match: 11. The CDR3 sequence is 17 residues long. Germline V gene data show CDR1 as SGHTA and CDR2 as FQGNSA. The CDR3 DNA is TGTGCCAGCAGCCCCTCGGGAGCGGGGGGCAACACAGATACGCAGTATTTT. Translated: CASSPSGAGGNTDTQYF.

The J gene is TRBJ1-4, the V gene TRBV6-7, with 8 bases identical to TRBD1. TRBV6-7 is placed among ORFs of uncertain function. The ends lost 6 bases at V and 2 bases at J; junction bases unmatched: 8. The CDR3 spans 16 residues. CDR3 bases: TGTGCCAGCAGCCGACAGGGGAGTTCGACTAATGAAAAACTGTTTTTT. Translation: CASSRQGSSTNEKLFF.

This clone has a handful of counts. The J gene is TRBJ2-7, the V gene TRBV2, with D possibly being TRBD1 (6 bases). Germline V gene data show CDR1 as SNHLY and CDR2 as FYNNEI. The germline V and J ends were trimmed by 6 bases and 4 bases, with 13 bases remaining between them. The CDR3 loop spans 13 amino acids. The CDR3 region is CASSELRGYEQYF. CDR3 coding DNA: TGTGCCAGCAGCGAACTAAGGGGGTACGAGCAGTACTTC. The full variable domain, with the rest looked up from reference TRBV2 and TRBJ2-7, is EPEVTQTPSHQVTQMGQEVILRCVPISNHLYFYWYRQILGQKVEFLVSFYNNEISEKSEIFDDQFSVERPDGSNFTLKIRSTKLEDSAMYFCASSELRGYEQYFGPGTRLTVT.

This clone was counted between two and nine times. The CDR3 region has the DNA TGCGCCAGCAGCTTGGGGAGACTAGCGGGGGGCGAAAAAACAGATACGCAGTATTTT. It encodes CASSLGRLAGGEKTDTQYF. This chain joins TRBV5-1 and TRBJ2-3, with TRBD2 matching over 13 bases. CDR1 and CDR2 from the germline V gene are SGHRS and YFSETQ. With 0 bases clipped from V and 3 bases from J, the junction kept 10 bases outside the gene matches. The CDR3 sequence is 19 residues long.

The rearrangement uses TRBV19 and TRBJ1-2; 8 bases agree with TRBD1. The length of the CDR3 is 13 residues. Germline V CDR1 and CDR2: LNHDA, SQIVND (reference sequence). V gave up 9 bases and J gave up 4 bases; unmatched junction bases: 7. CDR3 loop: CASHRGWAYGYTF. CDR3 DNA sequence: TGTGCCAGCCACAGGGGGTGGGCCTATGGCTACACCTTC. The whole variable domain, filled in from reference TRBV19 and TRBJ1-2, reads DGGITQSPKYLFRKEGQNVTLSCEQNLNHDAMYWYRQDPGQGLRLIYYSQIVNDFQKGDIAEGYSVSREKKESFPLTVTSAQKNPTAFYLCASHRGWAYGYTFGSGTRLTVV.

Only a few counts were recorded for this clone. CDR3 protein: CASRGGTENSDTQYF. The CDR3 coding sequence is TGTGCCAGCAGGGGCGGGACAGAGAATTCAGATACGCAGTATTTT. The chain combines TRBV6-6 with TRBJ2-3; D might be TRBD1 (7 bases). V was trimmed by 6 bases and J by 4 bases, leaving 17 bases between them. This CDR3 has 15 amino acids. The germline gives CDR1 MNHNY, CDR2 SVGAGI (reference sequence).

This rearrangement joins TRBV27 to TRBJ1-1, with a weak D call TRBD1 (5 bases). CDR3 length: 14 amino acids. CDR1 MNHEY and CDR2 SMNVEV come from the germline V gene (reference sequence). V was trimmed by 6 bases and J by 1 base, leaving 12 bases between them. The CDR3 coding sequence is TGTGCCAGCAGGTGGGGGGGGAGGAACACTGAAGCTTTCTTT. It specifies CASRWGGRNTEAFF.

The rearrangement uses TRBV28 and TRBJ2-7; 7 nucleotides agree with TRBD2. Germline CDR1 MDHEN, CDR2 SYDVKM. The junction had 3 bases not matched to a gene; V was cut back by 1 base and J by 0 bases. This CDR3 contains 15 residues. In DNA form, the CDR3 reads TGTGCCAGCAGTTTATATCCTAGCGGCTCCTACGAGCAGTACTTC. It encodes CASSLYPSGSYEQYF.

The chain employs TRBV5-1 and TRBJ2-7; D gene ambiguous. The CDR3 is 15 amino acids. CDR1 is SGHRS, CDR2 YFSETQ, per germline. Trimming took 0 bases from V and 1 from J, leaving 11 bases between them. In nucleotides, the CDR3 is TGCGCCAGCAGCTTGGTGGCAATTTCGTCCTACGAGCAGTACTTC. This codes for CASSLVAISSYEQYF. The whole variable domain, remainder taken from reference TRBV5-1 and TRBJ2-7, is KAGVTQTPRYLIKTRGQQVTLSCSPISGHRSVSWYQQTPGQGLQFLFEYFSETQRNKGNFPGRFSGRQFSNSRSEMNVSTLELGDSALYLCASSLVAISSYEQYFGPGTRLTVT.

This sequence joins TRBV4-2 and TRBJ1-6; D perhaps matches TRBD1 (6 bases). The length of the CDR3 is 16 residues. CDR1 LGHNA and CDR2 YNFKEQ come from the germline V gene. With 7 bases removed from V and 8 bases from J, the gap between germline ends came to 21 bases. The CDR3 region has the DNA TGTGCCAGCAAGGGGGTTGGAAAGCGCAGGGATTCACCCCTCCACTTT. This encodes CASKGVGKRRDSPLHF.

This rearrangement joins TRBV7-9 to TRBJ2-1; TRBD2 aligns across 15 bases. Germline V gene sequence: CDR1 SEHNR, CDR2 FQNEAQ (reference sequence). The CDR3 sequence is 15 residues long. The J segment lost 6 bases and the V segment lost 5 bases, leaving 2 bases of the junction unmatched. CDR3 DNA: TGTGCCAGCAGCCGGGGACTAGCGGGAGGCAATGAGCAGTTCTTC. Amino acid sequence: CASSRGLAGGNEQFF.

V usage is TRBV12-5 and J usage is TRBJ2-2; 12 bases line up with TRBD2. Trimming took 0 bases from V and 0 from J; bases not matched to a gene: 14. The CDR3 totals 22 residues. CDR1 and CDR2 (germline): LGHNT, FRNRAP. The CDR3 reads CASGLVLEGWRLAGANTGELFF. The CDR3 bases are TGTGCTAGTGGTTTGGTACTTGAGGGGTGGAGACTAGCGGGAGCGAACACCGGGGAGCTGTTTTTT.

The rearrangement links TRBV6-5 to TRBJ1-2, with a weak D call TRBD1 (5 bases). The V gene's germline CDR1 is MNHEY and CDR2 SVGAGI. CDR3 length equals 14 residues. V gave up 8 bases and J gave up 2 bases, with 15 bases separating them. The CDR3 loop reads CASGRRQTNYGYTF. CDR3 bases: TGTGCCAGCGGAAGGAGACAGACGAACTATGGCTACACCTTC.

This clone was detected only a few times. The rearrangement uses TRBV7-2 and TRBJ2-2; D is perhaps TRBD1 (5 bases). Germline CDR1 and CDR2: SGHTA and FQGNSA. With 5 bases removed from V and 0 bases from J, the gap between germline ends came to 10 bases. The CDR3 totals 15 residues. CDR3 DNA: TGTGCCAGCAGCCAGCAGGGCGCGAACACCGGGGAGCTGTTTTTT. It translates to CASSQQGANTGELFF.

This chain connects TRBV7-2 to TRBJ2-7; 7 positions agree with TRBD1. This CDR3 has 14 amino acids. In germline, CDR1 is SGHTA, CDR2 FQGNSA. The V gene end was trimmed by 5 bases and the J gene end by 2 bases; junction bases not matched to a gene: 6. CDR3 region: CASSPGTAPYEQYF. The CDR3 DNA reads as TGTGCCAGCAGCCCCGGGACAGCCCCCTACGAGCAGTACTTC. Looking up the rest from reference TRBV7-2 and TRBJ2-7 gives the full variable domain: GAGVSQSPSNKVTEKGKDVELRCDPISGHTALYWYRQSLGQGLEFLIYFQGNSAPDKSGLPSDRFSAERTGGSVSTLTIQRTQQEDSAVYLCASSPGTAPYEQYFGPGTRLTVT.

The rearrangement uses TRBV5-4 and TRBJ2-7; 9 nucleotides align to TRBD2. This CDR3 region has 15 residues. In germline, CDR1 is SGHNT, CDR2 YYREEE (reference sequence). J was trimmed by 2 bases and V by 0 bases; bases with no gene match: 3. CDR3 bases: TGTGCCAGCAGCTTGGGAGCGGGGGGCACCTACGAGCAGTACTTC. Its protein product is CASSLGAGGTYEQYF. The full variable domain, completed using reference TRBV5-4 and TRBJ2-7, is ETGVTQSPTHLIKTRGQQVTLRCSSQSGHNTVSWYQQALGQGPQFIFQYYREEENGRGNFPPRFSGLQFPNYSSELNVNALELDDSALYLCASSLGAGGTYEQYFGPGTRLTVT.

This chain uses TRBV6-5 with TRBJ2-3; tentatively, D is TRBD1 (6 bases). Trimming pared 0 bases from V and 3 bases from J, leaving 13 bases between. Per the germline V gene, CDR1 is MNHEY and CDR2 is SVGAGI. This CDR3 spans 16 amino acids. The chain's CDR3 is CASSYSGAAKTDTQYF. In DNA, the CDR3 is TGTGCCAGCAGTTACTCGGGGGCCGCCAAGACAGATACGCAGTATTTT.

This clone was detected a few times. The chain is built from TRBV30 and TRBJ2-1; 16 nucleotides line up with TRBD2. Germline lookup yields CDR1 GTSNPN and CDR2 SVGIG (reference sequence). The CDR3 sequence is 20 residues long. The trim removed 0 bases at V and 0 bases at J, leaving 8 bases unmatched. The DNA of the CDR3 is TGTGCCTGGAGTGTACCGGGACTAGCGGGAGGGCCTTCCTCCTACAATGAGCAGTTCTTC. Amino acid sequence: CAWSVPGLAGGPSSYNEQFF. The variable domain in full, with the rest retrieved from reference TRBV30 and TRBJ2-1, is SQTIHQWPATLVQPVGSPLSLECTVEGTSNPNLYWYRQAAGRGLQLLFYSVGIGQISSEVPQNLSASRPQDRQFILSSKKLLLSDSGFYLCAWSVPGLAGGPSSYNEQFFGPGTRLTVL.

The rearrangement joins TRBV10-3 to TRBJ2-7, with a tentative D call TRBD2 (5 bases). This CDR3 comprises 13 residues. Germline V gene data show CDR1 as ENHRY and CDR2 as SYGVKD. The V gene lost 3 bases and the J gene lost 3 bases, with 9 bases spanning the gap. CDR3 DNA: TGTGCCATCAGTGATAGCGCCGGCTACGAGCAGTACTTC. Its translation is CAISDSAGYEQYF.

The chain uses TRBV10-3 and TRBJ2-7; TRBD1 matches 8 bases. The ends lost 2 bases at V and 7 bases at J; junction bases unmatched: 4. Looked up from germline, CDR1 is ENHRY and CDR2 is SYGVKD. CDR3 size: 13 residues. The CDR3 protein is CAISEQGAGEQYF. In DNA form, the CDR3 reads TGTGCCATCAGTGAGCAGGGGGCAGGGGAGCAGTACTTC.